One and the same sample provided the 3 T cell receptor beta chains below, sequenced in a study of blood T cell repertoires in COVID-19. Using immunoSEQ multiplex PCR, the repertoire was profiled, and TCRdb retains in-frame clones only, with some absent. Among hundreds of thousands of clones listed, roughly 86% were seen once. Sequencing was performed on PBMCs or T cells enriched from blood (not recorded which). These TCRs come from a woman aged 45 to 65 who had recovered from COVID-19.

The chain is built from TRBV3-1 (or the pseudogene TRBV3-2) and TRBJ2-5; a possible D gene is TRBD1 (6 bases). CDR1 is LGHDT, CDR2 YNNKEL, per germline (reference sequence). The ends were cut back, 8 bases at V and 9 bases at J, with 25 bases in the middle. The CDR3 sequence is 15 residues long. The CDR3 DNA sequence: TGTGCCAGCGAAGCCCGGGACCTCGAGCCAGGGGCCCAGTACTTC. Amino acid sequence: CASEARDLEPGAQYF.

The V call is TRBV2, the J call TRBJ1-5, with D perhaps TRBD1 (5 bases). Germline loops: CDR1 SNHLY, CDR2 FYNNEI. The V end lost 5 bases, the J end lost 0 bases, and 26 bases lay between the germline ends. The CDR3 runs 20 residues. The CDR3 sequence is CASSRFRAGDLKLSNQPQHF. The CDR3 DNA reads TGTGCCAGCAGTCGATTTAGGGCGGGGGACTTAAAACTTAGCAATCAGCCCCAGCATTTT.

This sequence joins TRBV6-6 and TRBJ2-3, with 8 bases identical to TRBD1. V was pared by 6 bases and J by 5 bases, with 7 bases of the junction left unmatched. The CDR3 length is 14 residues. Germline V gives CDR1 MNHNY, CDR2 SVGAGI (reference sequence). CDR3 bases: TGTGCCAGCAGCTCAGGGGGCATTGAAGATACGCAGTATTTT. It translates to CASSSGGIEDTQYF.